This T cell receptor beta chain was documented in a study of blood T cell repertoires in COVID-19. Study overall: Both acute and convalescent COVID-19 samples were obtained from the United States, Italy and Spain. The analysed material was cDNA or gDNA that came from T cells, B-cell-depleted T cells, or PBMCs.

The germline V gene has CDR1 MNHEY and CDR2 SMNVEV (reference sequence). This CDR3 has 15 residues. Losses at the gene ends were 3 bases for V and 4 bases for J; bases not matched to a gene: 3. Source study methods: Reference gene primers were amplified, and this amplification served to estimate nucleated cell counts. Only in-frame clones appear in the TCRdb table, and some are missing; sequencing was by immunoSEQ multiplex PCR. For V, J and clone size, that table is used; D and trimming come from the DNA. The sample records 130,000 to 150,000 clones, just under 90% being singletons. The chain couples TRBV27 to TRBJ1-6, with 7 nucleotides matching TRBD1. The receptor was derived from a woman aged 40 to 50 with acute or convalescent COVID-19. The sequenced material came from peripheral blood. CDR3 DNA sequence: TGTGCCAGCAGTTTTGGACAGGTTTATAATTCACCCCTCCACTTT. Translating it yields CASSFGQVYNSPLHF.